This is a list of T cell receptor beta chains from one sample in a study of neoadjuvant anti-PD-1 for oral cavity cancer. Sequenced by immunoSEQ multiplex PCR; TCRdb stores in-frame clones only, minus some. In the table there are about 16,000 clones, around two thirds of which are singletons. Sequenced material: PBMCs, taken before nivolumab (anti-PD-1) treatment. These receptors were collected from a person aged 35 to 85 with oral cavity squamous cell carcinoma. Each CDR3 is given with its conserved first and last residue. The D gene is left open where the match is weak. Rows may omit the clone size; those that give it use once, few, many or a size class.

>TRBV7-8|TRBJ2-1|-|-|13
TGTGCCAGCAGCCAAAAGGTAGACAATGAGCAGTTCTTC
CASSQKVDNEQFF
>TRBV30|TRBJ2-7|TRBD2|-|12
TGTGCCTCATCGGGGGGAGGCGGAGCGGATTTCTTC
CASSGGGGADFF
>TRBV7-2|TRBJ1-5|-|few|15
TGTGCCAGCAGCGCCGGCGGCAGGTCCGATCAGCCCCAGCATTTT
CASSAGGRSDQPQHF
>TRBV9|TRBJ1-2|-|-|15
TGTGCCAGCAGCGGGCTTCCTGAGGAACGGGATGGCTACACCTTC
CASSGLPEERDGYTF
>TRBV25-1|TRBJ1-5|-|-|15
TGTGCCAGCAGCCCCGAGGGTATAGTCAATCAGCCCCAGCATTTT
CASSPEGIVNQPQHF
>TRBV6-1|TRBJ2-1|TRBD2|-|15
TGTGCCAGCAGTCTAACTAGCGGGAGCGTCACTGAGCAGTTCTTC
CASSLTSGSVTEQFF
>TRBV9|TRBJ2-1|-|-|15
TGTGCCAGCAGCGTAGGGGTCGGGCCAGCGAATGAGCAGTTCTTC
CASSVGVGPANEQFF
>TRBV5-1|TRBJ1-1|TRBD1|-|16
TGCGCCAGCAGCAAAATACAGGGGGCCCCCAACACTGAAGCTTTCTTT
CASSKIQGAPNTEAFF
>TRBV5-4|TRBJ1-3|TRBD1|few|17
TGTGCCAGCAGCTTGGGGCACTCGACAGGGGCGGGAAACACCATATATTTT
CASSLGHSTGAGNTIYF
>TRBV11-2|TRBJ1-1|-|few|13
TGTGCCAGCAGCTTAGAGGGGAACACTGAAGCTTTCTTT
CASSLEGNTEAFF